The clone carrying this T cell receptor (beta chain) was seen a few times. The data originate from a study of T cells in Graves' hyperthyroidism and ophthalmopathy. Using RNA transcripts as the source, TCR beta CDR3 regions were amplified. The TCR CDR3 first-round RT-PCR relied on the HTBI primer set. TCRdb reprocessed the multiplex PCR reads with MiXCR, giving one entry per CDR3 protein. The sample carries approximately 690,000 distinct CDR3 sequences, under 25% recorded once. Germline V gives CDR1 MDHEN, CDR2 SYDVKM. This CDR3 region has 11 residues. V was cut by 2 bases and J by 13 bases, with 11 bases left in between.

The sequenced sample was blood. The rearrangement joins TRBV28 to TRBJ2-5; tentatively, D is TRBD2 (5 bases). This receptor was identified in a man aged 25-40 years with Graves' ophthalmopathy. The CDR3 nucleotides are TGTGCCAGCAGTTTAGGTCGGGGTCCGTACTTC. Protein product: CASSLGRGPYF.